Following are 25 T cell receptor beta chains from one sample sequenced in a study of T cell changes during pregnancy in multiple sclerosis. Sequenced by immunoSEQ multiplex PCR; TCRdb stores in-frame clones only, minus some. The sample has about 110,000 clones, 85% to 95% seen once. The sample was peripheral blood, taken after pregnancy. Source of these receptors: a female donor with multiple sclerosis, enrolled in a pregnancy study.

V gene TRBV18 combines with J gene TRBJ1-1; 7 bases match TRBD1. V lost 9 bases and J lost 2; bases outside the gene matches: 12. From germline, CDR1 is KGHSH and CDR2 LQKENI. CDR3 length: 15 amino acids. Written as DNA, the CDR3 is TGTGCCAGTTCAAGAGGGGGCGTACCAAACACTGAAGCTTTCTTT. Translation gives CASSRGGVPNTEAFF.

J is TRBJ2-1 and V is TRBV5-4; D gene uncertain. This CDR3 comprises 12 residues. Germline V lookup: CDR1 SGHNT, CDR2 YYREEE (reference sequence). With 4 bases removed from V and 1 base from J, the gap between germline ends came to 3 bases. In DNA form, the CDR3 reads TGTGCCAGCAGCCGTTCCTACAATGAGCAGTTCTTC. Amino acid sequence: CASSRSYNEQFF. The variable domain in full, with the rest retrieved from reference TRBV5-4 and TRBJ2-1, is ETGVTQSPTHLIKTRGQQVTLRCSSQSGHNTVSWYQQALGQGPQFIFQYYREEENGRGNFPPRFSGLQFPNYSSELNVNALELDDSALYLCASSRSYNEQFFGPGTRLTVL.

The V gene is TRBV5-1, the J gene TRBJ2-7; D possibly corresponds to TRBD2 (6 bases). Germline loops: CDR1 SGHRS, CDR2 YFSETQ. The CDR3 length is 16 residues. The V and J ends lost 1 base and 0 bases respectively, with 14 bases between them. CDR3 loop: CASSLIERASSYEQYF. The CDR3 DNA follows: TGCGCCAGCAGCTTGATTGAGCGGGCAAGCTCCTACGAGCAGTACTTC. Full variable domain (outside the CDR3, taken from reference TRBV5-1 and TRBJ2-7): KAGVTQTPRYLIKTRGQQVTLSCSPISGHRSVSWYQQTPGQGLQFLFEYFSETQRNKGNFPGRFSGRQFSNSRSEMNVSTLELGDSALYLCASSLIERASSYEQYFGPGTRLTVT.

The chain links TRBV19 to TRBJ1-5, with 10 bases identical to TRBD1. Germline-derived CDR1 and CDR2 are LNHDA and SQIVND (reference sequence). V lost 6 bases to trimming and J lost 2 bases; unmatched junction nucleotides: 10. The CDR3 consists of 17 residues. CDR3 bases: TGTGCCAGTAGCCCCCTGACAGGGGGCGCCGGCAATCAGCCCCAGCATTTT. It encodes CASSPLTGGAGNQPQHF. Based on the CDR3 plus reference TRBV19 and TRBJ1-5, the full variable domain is DGGITQSPKYLFRKEGQNVTLSCEQNLNHDAMYWYRQDPGQGLRLIYYSQIVNDFQKGDIAEGYSVSREKKESFPLTVTSAQKNPTAFYLCASSPLTGGAGNQPQHFGDGTRLSIL.

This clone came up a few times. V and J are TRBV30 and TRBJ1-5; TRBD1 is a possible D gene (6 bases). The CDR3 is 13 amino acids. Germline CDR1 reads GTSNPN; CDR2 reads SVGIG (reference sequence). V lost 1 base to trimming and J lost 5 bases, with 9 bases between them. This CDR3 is CAWSGGGDQPQHF. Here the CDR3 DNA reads TGTGCCTGGAGTGGAGGGGGGGATCAGCCCCAGCATTTT.

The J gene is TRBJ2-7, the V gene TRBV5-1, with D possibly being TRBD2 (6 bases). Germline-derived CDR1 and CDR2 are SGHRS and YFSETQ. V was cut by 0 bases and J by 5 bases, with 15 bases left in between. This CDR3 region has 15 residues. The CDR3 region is CASSLAGVLTDEQYF. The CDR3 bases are TGCGCCAGCAGCTTGGCGGGGGTGCTTACTGACGAGCAGTACTTC.

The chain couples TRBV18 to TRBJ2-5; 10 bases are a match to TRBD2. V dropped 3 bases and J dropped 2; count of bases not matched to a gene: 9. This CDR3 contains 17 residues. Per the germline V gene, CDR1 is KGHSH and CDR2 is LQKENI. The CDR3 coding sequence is TGTGCCAGCTCACCCTCCAGGACTAGCGGAGTACAAGAGACCCAGTACTTC. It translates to CASSPSRTSGVQETQYF.

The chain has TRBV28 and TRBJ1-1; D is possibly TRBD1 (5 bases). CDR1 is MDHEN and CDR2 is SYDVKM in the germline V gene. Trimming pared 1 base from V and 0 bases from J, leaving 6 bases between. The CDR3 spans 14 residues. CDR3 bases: TGTGCCAGCAGTTTATCAGGGATGAACACTGAAGCTTTCTTT. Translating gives CASSLSGMNTEAFF.

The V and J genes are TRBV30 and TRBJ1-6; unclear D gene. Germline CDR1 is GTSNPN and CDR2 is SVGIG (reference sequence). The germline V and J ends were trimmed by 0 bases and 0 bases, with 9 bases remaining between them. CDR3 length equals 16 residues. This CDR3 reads CAWSVEQISYNSPLHF. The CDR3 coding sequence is TGTGCCTGGAGTGTTGAGCAAATCTCCTATAATTCACCCCTCCACTTT.

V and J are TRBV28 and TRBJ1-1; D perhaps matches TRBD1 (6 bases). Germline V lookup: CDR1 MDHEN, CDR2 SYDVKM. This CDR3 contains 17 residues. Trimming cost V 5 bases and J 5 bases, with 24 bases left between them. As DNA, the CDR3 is TGTGCCAGCAGTCTAATTCGGGGGGGCGGAGTAGGAACTGAAGCTTTCTTT. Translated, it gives CASSLIRGGGVGTEAFF.

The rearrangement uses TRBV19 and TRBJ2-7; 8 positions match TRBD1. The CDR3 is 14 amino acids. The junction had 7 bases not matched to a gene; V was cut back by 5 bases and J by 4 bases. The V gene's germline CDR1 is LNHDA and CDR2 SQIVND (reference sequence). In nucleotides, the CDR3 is TGTGCCAGTAGTGGGGGGACAGGAGCTTACGAGCAGTACTTC. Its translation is CASSGGTGAYEQYF.

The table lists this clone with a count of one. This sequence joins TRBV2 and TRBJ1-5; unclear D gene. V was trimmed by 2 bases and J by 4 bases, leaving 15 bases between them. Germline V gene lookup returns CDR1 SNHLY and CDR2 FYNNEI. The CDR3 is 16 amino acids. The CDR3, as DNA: TGTGCCAGCAGTGAATTCTCCGGTTTTACTAATCAGCCCCAGCATTTT. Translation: CASSEFSGFTNQPQHF.

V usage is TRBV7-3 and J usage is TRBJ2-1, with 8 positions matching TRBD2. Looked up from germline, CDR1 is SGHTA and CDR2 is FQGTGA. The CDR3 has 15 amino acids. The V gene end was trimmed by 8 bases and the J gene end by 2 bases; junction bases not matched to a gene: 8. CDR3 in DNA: TGTGCCAGCGGGAGAGCGGGAGTGGCCTACAATGAGCAGTTCTTC. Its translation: CASGRAGVAYNEQFF.

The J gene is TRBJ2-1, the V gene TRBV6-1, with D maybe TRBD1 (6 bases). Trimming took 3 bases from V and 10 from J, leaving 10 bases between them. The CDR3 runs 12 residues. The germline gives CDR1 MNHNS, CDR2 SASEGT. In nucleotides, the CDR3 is TGTGCCAGCAGTGACAGGGGTCGCGAGCAGTTCTTC. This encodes CASSDRGREQFF.

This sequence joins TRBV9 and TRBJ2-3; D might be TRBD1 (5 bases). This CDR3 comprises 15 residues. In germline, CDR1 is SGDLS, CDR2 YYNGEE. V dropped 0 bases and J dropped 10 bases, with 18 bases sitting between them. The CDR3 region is CASSVAGLDPGAQYF. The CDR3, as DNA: TGTGCCAGCAGCGTAGCAGGGCTCGACCCAGGTGCGCAGTATTTT.

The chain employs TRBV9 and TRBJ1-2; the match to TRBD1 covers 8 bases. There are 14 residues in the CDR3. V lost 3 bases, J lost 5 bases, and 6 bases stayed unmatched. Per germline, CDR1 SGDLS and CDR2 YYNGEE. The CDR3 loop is CASSAGQGPYGYTF. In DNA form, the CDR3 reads TGTGCCAGCAGCGCCGGACAGGGCCCGTATGGCTACACCTTC.

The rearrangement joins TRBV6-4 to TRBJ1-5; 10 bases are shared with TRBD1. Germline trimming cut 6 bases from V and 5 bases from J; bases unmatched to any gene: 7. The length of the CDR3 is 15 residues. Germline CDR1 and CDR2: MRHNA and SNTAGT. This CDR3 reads CASRSDRGLYQPQHF. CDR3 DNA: TGTGCCAGCAGGAGCGACAGGGGGCTCTATCAGCCCCAGCATTTT.

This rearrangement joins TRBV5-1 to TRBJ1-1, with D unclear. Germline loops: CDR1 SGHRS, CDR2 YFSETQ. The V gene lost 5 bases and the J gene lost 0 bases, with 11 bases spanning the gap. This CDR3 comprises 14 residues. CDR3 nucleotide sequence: TGCGCCAGCAGTTCTCGGGATATGAACACTGAAGCTTTCTTT. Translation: CASSSRDMNTEAFF.

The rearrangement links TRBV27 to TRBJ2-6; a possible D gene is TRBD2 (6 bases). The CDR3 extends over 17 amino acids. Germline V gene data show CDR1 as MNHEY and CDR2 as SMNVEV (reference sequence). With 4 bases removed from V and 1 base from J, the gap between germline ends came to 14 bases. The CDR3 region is CASSYRLVASGANVLTF. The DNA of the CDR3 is TGTGCCAGCAGTTATAGACTAGTAGCATCTGGGGCCAACGTCCTGACTTTC.

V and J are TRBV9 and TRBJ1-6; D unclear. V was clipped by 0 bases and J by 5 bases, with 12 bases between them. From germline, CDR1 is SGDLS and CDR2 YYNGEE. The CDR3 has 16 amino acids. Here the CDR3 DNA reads TGTGCCAGCAGCGTAGGGGCGAGTCCGGATAATTCACCCCTCCACTTT. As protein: CASSVGASPDNSPLHF.

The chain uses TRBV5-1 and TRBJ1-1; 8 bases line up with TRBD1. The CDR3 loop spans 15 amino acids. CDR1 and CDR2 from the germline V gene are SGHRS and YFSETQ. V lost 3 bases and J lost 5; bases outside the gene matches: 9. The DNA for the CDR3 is TGCGCCAGCAGCTATGACGGACAGGGTCAAACTGAAGCTTTCTTT. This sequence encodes CASSYDGQGQTEAFF.

CDR3 sequence: CASSGGTADFSGANVLTF. CDR3 bases: TGTGCCAGCAGTGGTGGTACAGCGGACTTCTCTGGGGCCAACGTCCTGACTTTC. The V and J genes are TRBV6-1 and TRBJ2-6, with D maybe TRBD2 (5 bases). The CDR3 is 18 amino acids. V dropped 4 bases and J dropped 0 bases, with 16 bases sitting between them. Germline CDR1 reads MNHNS; CDR2 reads SASEGT.

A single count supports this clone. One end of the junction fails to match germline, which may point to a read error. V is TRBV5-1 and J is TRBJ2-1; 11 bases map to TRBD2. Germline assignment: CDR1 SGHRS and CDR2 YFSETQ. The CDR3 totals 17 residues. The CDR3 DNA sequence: TGCGCCAGCAGTTTGGGGGTAGCGGGGGGGCCGGGCAATGAGCAGTTCTTC. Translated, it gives CASSLGVAGGPGNEQFF.

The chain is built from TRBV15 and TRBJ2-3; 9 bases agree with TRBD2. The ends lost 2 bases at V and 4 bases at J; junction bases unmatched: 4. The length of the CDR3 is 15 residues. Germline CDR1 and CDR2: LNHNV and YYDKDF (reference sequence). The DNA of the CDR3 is TGTGCCACCAGCAGATTGGCGGGGGGGCCAGATACGCAGTATTTT. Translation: CATSRLAGGPDTQYF.

CDR3 DNA: TGTGCCAGCAGCTTAGTGCGGGGGAGCTCCTACGAGCAGTACTTC. Its protein product is CASSLVRGSSYEQYF. The V call is TRBV11-2, the J call TRBJ2-7; TRBD2 aligns across 7 bases. The V gene end was trimmed by 1 base and the J gene end by 0 bases; junction bases not matched to a gene: 3. The length of the CDR3 is 15 residues. The V gene's germline CDR1 is SGHAT and CDR2 FQNNGV.